This entry concerns a single T cell receptor beta chain. Its antigen is still unknown. TCRdb re-derived calls from the multiplex PCR reads in MiXCR, one entry per CDR3 protein. Of about 180,000 distinct CDR3 sequences detected, 30% to 35% appear once; the ten largest clones hold over 3.5%. These data come from a study of breast tumors, draining lymph nodes, adjacent tissues. J lost 4 bases, V lost 8 bases, and 13 bases had no gene match. CDR1 is MGHDK, CDR2 SYGVNS, per germline. The CDR3 loop spans 15 amino acids. Samples came from axillary lymph nodes draining the breast cancer. Study-wide findings and caveats: Tumor and nontumor repertoires were significantly more similar in luminal-like than in basal-like breast cancer. Data fit most tumor T cells coming from lymph node, expanding in tumor. Data only fit, rather than demonstrated, lymph node origin of most tumor T cells. Tumor repertoires ranked between lymph nodes and nontumor tissue in diversity, with V and J gene preferences.

This sequence originates from a female donor with breast cancer. Some clones in this sample may be carry-over from other donors' samples. Sequenced: axillary lymph node tissue. The rearrangement joins TRBV25-1 to TRBJ2-5; 7 bases agree with TRBD1. The DNA of the CDR3 is TGTGCCAGCGGCCTGACAGGGCTCAACACAGAGACCCAGTACTTC. This gives the protein CASGLTGLNTETQYF.